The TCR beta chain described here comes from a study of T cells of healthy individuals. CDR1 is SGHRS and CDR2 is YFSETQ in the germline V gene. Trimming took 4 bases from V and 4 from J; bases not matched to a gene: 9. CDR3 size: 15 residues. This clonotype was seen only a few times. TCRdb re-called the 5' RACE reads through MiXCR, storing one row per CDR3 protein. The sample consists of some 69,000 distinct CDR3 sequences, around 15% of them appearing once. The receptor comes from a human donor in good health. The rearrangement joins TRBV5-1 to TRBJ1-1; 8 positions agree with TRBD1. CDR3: CASSDGQGLVTEAFF. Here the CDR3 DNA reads TGCGCCAGCAGCGACGGACAGGGTTTGGTCACTGAAGCTTTCTTT. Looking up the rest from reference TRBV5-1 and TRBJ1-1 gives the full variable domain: KAGVTQTPRYLIKTRGQQVTLSCSPISGHRSVSWYQQTPGQGLQFLFEYFSETQRNKGNFPGRFSGRQFSNSRSEMNVSTLELGDSALYLCASSDGQGLVTEAFFGQGTRLTVV.